The 24 T cell receptor beta chains reported below all come from one sample, sequenced in a study of shared clonotypes between healthy human individuals (dated by TCRdb to 2020 to 2022). Receptors were amplified or captured by the immunoSEQ multiplex PCR assay. Not all clones reach the TCRdb copy of this immuneACCESS table, which keeps in-frame sequences only. Checked studies attribute under half of the gap to unresolved V genes and leave the rest unexplained. This sample gives around 2,100,000 clones in total; about 95% of them show up just once. 0.95% to 1.5% of the sample is in the top ten clones. CD8 naive samples were obtained by positive selection for CCR7 among CD45RO-negative cells, yielding a CD45RA+CCR7+ population from which TemRA cells were excluded. Specimen: naive CD8+ T cells sorted from blood. The sample's cell subset or site label, decoded: CD45RA+CCR7+. Every receptor here comes from a man between 18 and 35 years old in good health.

V is TRBV10-3 and J is TRBJ2-7; 9 bases fit TRBD2. CDR1 and CDR2 from the germline V gene are ENHRY and SYGVKD. V shed 9 bases, J shed 2 bases, and the junction held 5 bases outside the gene matches. CDR3 length: 13 amino acids. The CDR3 nucleotides are TGTGCCATTGCCGGCGGGAGGGCCTACGAGCAGTACTTC. It yields the protein CAIAGGRAYEQYF.

Remarks on this clone: One end of the junction fails to match germline, which may point to a read error. V gene TRBV7-7 combines with J gene TRBJ2-1; TRBD2 agrees at 9 bases. Germline CDR1 SSHAT, CDR2 FNYEAQ (reference sequence). There are 16 residues in the CDR3. CDR3 in DNA: TGTGCTAGCAGCTTATCGATGCGGGAGGGGTACAATGAGCAGTTCTTC. Translated, it gives CASSLSMREGYNEQFF.

As regards this clone: Other DNA sequences from this sample encode an identical CDR3 as well. CDR3 nucleotide sequence: TGTGCCAGCAGTTATTCAGGCGGGGGCGATGAGCAGTTCTTC. Protein: CASSYSGGGDEQFF. The V call is TRBV6-5, the J call TRBJ2-1, with D possibly being TRBD2 (7 bases). Germline V CDR1 and CDR2: MNHEY, SVGAGI. The CDR3 is 14 residues long. V dropped 3 bases and J dropped 8 bases, with 14 bases sitting between them.

V gene TRBV6-5 combines with J gene TRBJ2-7, with 13 bases that match TRBD2. With V trimmed by 6 bases and J by 5 bases, 1 base remained unmatched. The CDR3 runs 13 residues. From germline, CDR1 is MNHEY and CDR2 SVGAGI. DNA for the CDR3: TGTGCCAGCAGCGGGACTAGCGGGAACGAGCAGTACTTC. Protein product: CASSGTSGNEQYF.

This chain uses TRBV5-1 with TRBJ2-1, with TRBD2 matching over 8 bases. V was pared by 4 bases and J by 1 base, with 7 bases of the junction left unmatched. Looked up from germline, CDR1 is SGHRS and CDR2 is YFSETQ. CDR3 size: 16 residues. Written as DNA, the CDR3 is TGCGCCAGCAGCGTGGATAGCGGGGTTTCCTACAATGAGCAGTTCTTC. Its protein is CASSVDSGVSYNEQFF.

The sample holds a few counts of this clone. The chain links TRBV10-1 to TRBJ1-3; TRBD1 is a possible D gene (5 bases). The V and J ends lost 6 bases and 8 bases respectively, with 14 bases between them. CDR3 length: 13 residues. The V gene's germline CDR1 is WNHNN and CDR2 SYGVQD (reference sequence). As DNA, the CDR3 is TGCGCCAGCAGGGGAGGGGTATCGGACACCATATATTTT. This encodes CASRGGVSDTIYF.

The rearrangement joins TRBV9 to TRBJ2-3, with a tentative D call TRBD1 (6 bases). V lost 0 bases and J lost 0, with 8 bases in between. This CDR3 is 15 amino acids long. CDR1 is SGDLS, CDR2 YYNGEE, per germline. Here the CDR3 reads CASSVDGQSTDTQYF. CDR3 nucleotide sequence: TGTGCCAGCAGCGTAGATGGACAGAGCACAGATACGCAGTATTTT. The variable domain in full, completed from reference TRBV9 and TRBJ2-3, reads DSGVTQTPKHLITATGQRVTLRCSPRSGDLSVYWYQQSLDQGLQFLIQYYNGEERAKGNILERFSAQQFPDLHSELNLSSLELGDSALYFCASSVDGQSTDTQYFGPGTRLTVL.

The chain carries TRBV2 and TRBJ2-1; possible D gene TRBD1, 6 bases. The V end was cut by 6 bases, the J end by 7 bases, with 10 bases between. The CDR3 totals 12 residues. In germline, CDR1 is SNHLY, CDR2 FYNNEI. The chain's CDR3 is CASRKGENEQFF. CDR3 sequence (DNA): TGTGCCAGCAGGAAGGGGGAGAATGAGCAGTTCTTC. The full variable domain, in which reference TRBV2 and TRBJ2-1 provide the parts outside the CDR3, is EPEVTQTPSHQVTQMGQEVILRCVPISNHLYFYWYRQILGQKVEFLVSFYNNEISEKSEIFDDQFSVERPDGSNFTLKIRSTKLEDSAMYFCASRKGENEQFFGPGTRLTVL.

The CDR3 DNA reads TGTGCCAGCAGTCAGGGGGCTCACACTGAAGCTTTCTTT. Translation gives CASSQGAHTEAFF. This sequence joins TRBV25-1 and TRBJ1-1; 8 bases align to TRBD1. The CDR3 length is 13 residues. Germline-derived CDR1 and CDR2 are MGHDK and SYGVNS. Trimming took 5 bases from V and 3 from J; bases not matched to a gene: 2.

This sequence joins TRBV4-1 and TRBJ2-3, with D tentatively TRBD2 (5 bases). The CDR3 has 16 residues. V was clipped by 4 bases and J by 0 bases, with 14 bases between them. Germline values: CDR1 MGHRA, CDR2 YSYEKL. The CDR3 DNA reads TGCGCCAGCAGCCCATTGGGCACGGGGAGCACAGATACGCAGTATTTT. Its protein is CASSPLGTGSTDTQYF.

CDR3 region: CASSFAPGELFF. CDR3 nucleotides: TGTGCCAGCAGTTTTGCACCCGGGGAGCTGTTTTTT. The chain uses TRBV6-6 and TRBJ2-2; D remains ambiguous. The CDR3 covers 12 residues. Per the germline V gene, CDR1 is MNHNY and CDR2 is SVGAGI (reference sequence). The germline V and J ends were trimmed by 4 bases and 6 bases, with 6 bases remaining between them.

A note on this clone: This sample includes further DNA sequences coding for the same CDR3. The genes are TRBV27 and TRBJ1-1; 8 bases are a match to TRBD1. The J segment lost 1 base and the V segment lost 5 bases, leaving 3 bases of the junction unmatched. The CDR3 length is 14 residues. The germline CDR1 and CDR2 sequences are MNHEY and SMNVEV (reference sequence). CDR3 coding DNA: TGTGCCAGCAGTCCGACAGGGGCGAACACTGAAGCTTTCTTT. Encoded protein: CASSPTGANTEAFF.

Worth noting for this clone: This CDR3 is also generated by other DNA sequences in the sample. The chain carries TRBV28 and TRBJ2-3; D not certain. The CDR3 contains 14 residues. The germline CDR1 and CDR2 sequences are MDHEN and SYDVKM. V lost 2 bases, J lost 2 bases, and 8 bases lay in between. This chain's CDR3 is CASSLVGDTDTQYF. For the CDR3, the DNA is TGTGCCAGCAGTTTAGTTGGAGACACAGATACGCAGTATTTT.

The rearrangement links TRBV7-9 to TRBJ2-1; perhaps TRBD2 as D (5 bases). Trimming pared 5 bases from V and 2 bases from J, leaving 13 bases between. CDR1 SEHNR and CDR2 FQNEAQ come from the germline V gene (reference sequence). The CDR3 sequence is 15 residues long. The CDR3 here is CASSPGISAYNEQFF. The CDR3 DNA sequence: TGTGCCAGCAGCCCCGGGATTTCTGCCTACAATGAGCAGTTCTTC.

This chain joins TRBV7-9 and TRBJ1-3; D remains ambiguous. Germline CDR1 SEHNR, CDR2 FQNEAQ (reference sequence). Trimming pared 1 base from V and 3 bases from J, leaving 13 bases between. This CDR3 is built from 16 residues. The CDR3 DNA reads as TGTGCCAGCAGCTTAGAAAGAACGAGCTATGGAAACACCATATATTTT. It specifies CASSLERTSYGNTIYF.

This chain joins TRBV7-2 and TRBJ2-1; the match to TRBD2 covers 12 bases. Per the germline V gene, CDR1 is SGHTA and CDR2 is FQGNSA. The CDR3 contains 16 residues. Trimming took 10 bases from V and 4 from J; bases not matched to a gene: 11. The CDR3 sequence is CATERGLAGGYNEQFF. CDR3 nucleotides: TGTGCCACTGAGCGGGGGCTAGCGGGAGGGTACAATGAGCAGTTCTTC.

This clone was counted a single time. The rearrangement uses TRBV30 and TRBJ2-5, with 13 nucleotides matching TRBD2. The CDR3 spans 14 residues. J was trimmed by 4 bases and V by 4 bases; bases with no gene match: 3. CDR1 and CDR2 (germline): GTSNPN, SVGIG (reference sequence). This CDR3 reads CAWMGLAGRETQYF. The CDR3 region has the DNA TGTGCCTGGATGGGACTAGCGGGAAGAGAGACCCAGTACTTC.

The V gene is TRBV2, the J gene TRBJ2-3; 7 nucleotides match TRBD1. Trimming took 1 base from V and 10 from J; bases not matched to a gene: 5. The CDR3 is 13 residues long. Germline assignment: CDR1 SNHLY and CDR2 FYNNEI. The CDR3 DNA is TGTGCCAGCAGTGAAGAAGGGGGCGTGTCGCAGTATTTT. It codes for CASSEEGGVSQYF.

The chain recombines TRBV10-3 with TRBJ2-7; TRBD1 aligns across 11 bases. CDR1 and CDR2 from the germline V gene are ENHRY and SYGVKD. V dropped 2 bases and J dropped 3; count of bases not matched to a gene: 9. The CDR3 has 17 amino acids. DNA for the CDR3: TGTGCCATCAGTGAGGTGTTGGGACAGGGGGTAGTCTACGAGCAGTACTTC. Translated: CAISEVLGQGVVYEQYF.

The genes are TRBV19 and TRBJ1-5; 7 nucleotides align to TRBD1. CDR3 length equals 17 residues. V trimming: 3 bases; J trimming: 0 bases; junction bases outside the gene matches: 8. Looked up from germline, CDR1 is LNHDA and CDR2 is SQIVND (reference sequence). CDR3 sequence (DNA): TGTGCCAGTAGTATTTCGGTACAGGGGTATAGCAATCAGCCCCAGCATTTT. This translates into CASSISVQGYSNQPQHF.

Turning to this clone: Other DNA sequences in the same sample also yield this CDR3. The chain combines TRBV9 with TRBJ2-2, with unresolved D. The ends were cut back, 0 bases at V and 5 bases at J, with 2 bases in the middle. CDR3 length equals 12 residues. Germline V gene data show CDR1 as SGDLS and CDR2 as YYNGEE. The DNA for the CDR3 is TGTGCCAGCAGCGTAGTGACCGGGGAGCTGTTTTTT. This codes for CASSVVTGELFF. Combining the CDR3 with reference TRBV9 and TRBJ2-2 gives the whole variable domain DSGVTQTPKHLITATGQRVTLRCSPRSGDLSVYWYQQSLDQGLQFLIQYYNGEERAKGNILERFSAQQFPDLHSELNLSSLELGDSALYFCASSVVTGELFFGEGSRLTVL.

This clone was observed many times. This chain joins TRBV19 and TRBJ2-7, with 7 bases matching TRBD2. The junction had 16 bases not matched to a gene; V was cut back by 9 bases and J by 5 bases. The CDR3 sequence is 15 residues long. Germline loops: CDR1 LNHDA, CDR2 SQIVND (reference sequence). In DNA form, the CDR3 reads TGTGCCAGCAGCCGTTGGGCGGGAGTAAGTAACGAGCAGTACTTC. Translation: CASSRWAGVSNEQYF. Variable domain in full (rest from reference TRBV19 and TRBJ2-7): DGGITQSPKYLFRKEGQNVTLSCEQNLNHDAMYWYRQDPGQGLRLIYYSQIVNDFQKGDIAEGYSVSREKKESFPLTVTSAQKNPTAFYLCASSRWAGVSNEQYFGPGTRLTVT.

Turning to this clone: This sample also contains other DNA sequences that code for the same CDR3. This sequence joins TRBV7-9 and TRBJ2-5; D is unresolved. Trimming removed 3 bases at V and 5 bases at J, with 10 bases between. The CDR3 length is 13 residues. CDR1 and CDR2 from the germline V gene are SEHNR and FQNEAQ (reference sequence). The CDR3 DNA is TGTGCCAGCAGCTTGGCAGGAGCGGAGACCCAGTACTTC. As protein: CASSLAGAETQYF.

The V call is TRBV10-1, the J call TRBJ2-2, with 8 bases identical to TRBD1. The length of the CDR3 is 14 residues. The J segment lost 3 bases and the V segment lost 10 bases, leaving 7 bases of the junction unmatched. Per the germline V gene, CDR1 is WNHNN and CDR2 is SYGVQD (reference sequence). The CDR3: CAIVDRGDTGELFF. For the CDR3, the DNA is TGCGCCATCGTCGACAGGGGAGACACCGGGGAGCTGTTTTTT.